The rows below give T cell receptor beta chains drawn from one sample of a study of control samples from healthy donors and cancer patients. The protocol was immunoSEQ multiplex PCR, while the TCRdb copy is restricted to in-frame clones and leaves out a portion. The table has approximately 68,000 clones, more than 80% seen once. Source material: blood. Source of these receptors: a man aged 55 to 70 in good health. CDR3s include the opening cysteine and the closing phenylalanine or tryptophan. A D gene is named only where the DNA matches it firmly. Expanded clones are given a class, and other clones once, few, many or no size at all.

J: TRBJ1-1; size: .; V: TRBV7-6; D: .; DNA: TGTGCCAGCAGCTTAAAAGGTTCAAGGTCTGGGACTGAAGCTTTCTTT; CDR3: CASSLKGSRSGTEAFF
J: TRBJ1-1; size: .; V: TRBV3-1/TRBV3-2; D: .; DNA: TGTGCCAGCAGCCAAGCAGTGATGAACACTGAAGCTTTCTTT; CDR3: CASSQAVMNTEAFF
J: TRBJ1-5; size: .; V: TRBV2; D: .; DNA: TGTGCCAGCAGTCCCAGGGCTCGGAATCAGCCCCAGCATTTT; CDR3: CASSPRARNQPQHF
J: TRBJ2-4; size: few; V: TRBV18; D: .; DNA: TGTGCCAGCTCACCACCGGTCAAAAACATTCAGTACTTC; CDR3: CASSPPVKNIQYF
J: TRBJ1-5; size: .; V: TRBV4-2; D: .; DNA: TGTGCCAGCAGCCAAGAATTTAGGGGGAGCAATCAGCCCCAGCATTTT; CDR3: CASSQEFRGSNQPQHF
J: TRBJ1-1; size: .; V: TRBV10-2; D: TRBD1; DNA: TGCGCCAGCAGGATACAGGGGAGGAACACTGAAGCTTTCTTT; CDR3: CASRIQGRNTEAFF
J: TRBJ1-2; size: .; V: TRBV6-1; D: .; DNA: TGTGCCAGCAGTGAACGAGGCGGACATACTAACTATGGCTACACCTTC; CDR3: CASSERGGHTNYGYTF
J: TRBJ1-2; size: .; V: TRBV3-1/TRBV3-2; D: .; DNA: TGTGCCAGCAGCCAAGTGACAGGAAAATATGGCTACACCTTC; CDR3: CASSQVTGKYGYTF
J: TRBJ2-1; size: .; V: TRBV30; D: TRBD2; DNA: TGTGCCTGGAGTGTCTTGCTAGCGGAATACAATGAGCAGTTCTTC; CDR3: CAWSVLLAEYNEQFF
J: TRBJ2-7; size: .; V: TRBV28; D: TRBD1; DNA: TGTGCCTGCAGTTTTGGGACAGGGGACTCCTACGAGCAGTACTTC; CDR3: CACSFGTGDSYEQYF
J: TRBJ1-5; size: .; V: TRBV7-8; D: .; DNA: TGTGCCAGCAGCTTTGGAGGGGTAGGGCAGCCCCAGCATTTT; CDR3: CASSFGGVGQPQHF
J: TRBJ1-2; size: .; V: TRBV29-1; D: .; DNA: TGCAGCGTTGACTCAACCAGGGCCGGCTATGGCTACACCTTC; CDR3: CSVDSTRAGYGYTF
J: TRBJ2-7; size: .; V: TRBV15; D: .; DNA: TGTGCCACCAGCAGAGACCGTCAGGGCTACGAGCAGTACTTC; CDR3: CATSRDRQGYEQYF
J: TRBJ2-7; size: .; V: TRBV27; D: .; DNA: TGTGCCAGCAGGGAGAGGATAGTGGGAACCTACGAGCAGTACTTC; CDR3: CASRERIVGTYEQYF
J: TRBJ1-1; size: once; V: TRBV12-3/TRBV12-4; D: TRBD1; DNA: TGTGCCAGCAAGGGACAGGGTAACACTGAAGCTTTCTTT; CDR3: CASKGQGNTEAFF
J: TRBJ2-3; size: .; V: TRBV3-1/TRBV3-2; D: TRBD2; DNA: TGTGCCAGCAGCCTTGGACTAGCGGGAGCTGTGACAGATACGCAGTATTTT; CDR3: CASSLGLAGAVTDTQYF
J: TRBJ1-5; size: .; V: TRBV7-2; D: TRBD1; DNA: TGTGCCAGCAGCCCGGGGACAGTTAGCAATCAGCCCCAGCATTTT; CDR3: CASSPGTVSNQPQHF
J: TRBJ2-4; size: .; V: TRBV30; D: .; DNA: TGTGCCTGGAGTATCCAGGGAAAAAACATTCAGTACTTC; CDR3: CAWSIQGKNIQYF
J: TRBJ1-1; size: .; V: TRBV28; D: .; DNA: TGTGCCAGCAGTTTGGGTGGGTCGCCCACTCGCAGGACTGAAGCTTTCTTT; CDR3: CASSLGGSPTRRTEAFF
J: TRBJ2-7; size: .; V: TRBV11-2; D: TRBD2; DNA: TGTGCCAGCAGCTTTTCGACTAGCGGGGTACTAAGCTCCTACGAGCAGTACTTC; CDR3: CASSFSTSGVLSSYEQYF
J: TRBJ1-2; size: .; V: TRBV7-2; D: TRBD1; DNA: TGTGCCAGCAGCTCAGACAGGGGACCCTATGGCTACACCTTC; CDR3: CASSSDRGPYGYTF
J: TRBJ2-7; size: .; V: TRBV20-1; D: TRBD2; DNA: TGCAGTGCGGGGACTAGCTACGAGCAGTACTTC; CDR3: CSAGTSYEQYF
J: TRBJ1-6; size: .; V: TRBV27; D: TRBD1; DNA: TGTGCCAGCAGGCTGGGACAGCCTGGGGGCCTTGGAAATTCACCCCTCCACTTT; CDR3: CASRLGQPGGLGNSPLHF
J: TRBJ1-2; size: .; V: TRBV29-1; D: TRBD1; DNA: TGCAGCGTCGGGACAGATGGCTACACCTTC; CDR3: CSVGTDGYTF
J: TRBJ2-3; size: .; V: TRBV27; D: .; DNA: TGTGCCAGCAGTTTGTGGAGCACAGATACGCAGTATTTT; CDR3: CASSLWSTDTQYF
J: TRBJ2-5; size: .; V: TRBV9; D: .; DNA: TGTGCCAGCAGCGTAACCGGGGGGCTGGAGACCCAGTACTTC; CDR3: CASSVTGGLETQYF
J: TRBJ1-6; size: .; V: TRBV19; D: .; DNA: TGTGCCAGTAGTGAGGGGGGCTCCTATAATTCACCCCTCCACTTT; CDR3: CASSEGGSYNSPLHF
J: TRBJ1-6; size: .; V: TRBV18; D: .; DNA: TGTGCCAGCTCACCAGGATCTATCAGTCCCCTCCACTTT; CDR3: CASSPGSISPLHF
J: TRBJ1-3; size: .; V: TRBV25-1; D: .; DNA: TGTGCCAGCAGTGGGGGACATTTCTCTGGAAACACCATATATTTT; CDR3: CASSGGHFSGNTIYF
J: TRBJ2-2; size: .; V: TRBV11-2; D: .; DNA: TGTGCCAGCAGCCCGACAGATGACACCGGGGAGCTGTTTTTT; CDR3: CASSPTDDTGELFF
J: TRBJ2-1; size: .; V: TRBV6-5; D: TRBD2; DNA: TGTGCCAGCAGGGCGGGAGGGAGCTCCTACAATGAGCAGTTCTTC; CDR3: CASRAGGSSYNEQFF
J: TRBJ2-3; size: once; V: TRBV12-3/TRBV12-4; D: .; DNA: TGTGCCAGCAGTTCCCTAATCACAGATACGCAGTATTTT; CDR3: CASSSLITDTQYF
J: TRBJ2-5; size: .; V: TRBV11-3; D: TRBD1; DNA: TGTGCCAGCAGCATAACAGGGGTGCCTGGGGAGACCCAGTACTTC; CDR3: CASSITGVPGETQYF
J: TRBJ2-7; size: .; V: TRBV27; D: .; DNA: TGTGCCAGCAGTTTGTCTAGCGTGGGGGAGCAGTACTTC; CDR3: CASSLSSVGEQYF
J: TRBJ1-1; size: .; V: TRBV5-4; D: .; DNA: TGTGCCAGCAGCCCCGGGACATTGAACACTGAAGCTTTCTTT; CDR3: CASSPGTLNTEAFF
J: TRBJ2-3; size: .; V: TRBV4-1; D: .; DNA: TGCGCCAGCAGCCAGCTAACGGCTCCTGGGGGAGATACGCAGTATTTT; CDR3: CASSQLTAPGGDTQYF
J: TRBJ2-2; size: .; V: TRBV27; D: .; DNA: TGTGCCAGCAGTTTCCTTGGACCTTTGAACACCGGGGAGCTGTTTTTT; CDR3: CASSFLGPLNTGELFF
J: TRBJ1-4; size: once; V: TRBV7-8; D: TRBD1; DNA: TGTGCCAGCAGCTTCACAGACAGGGAAAGTGAAAAACTGTTTTTT; CDR3: CASSFTDRESEKLFF
J: TRBJ2-3; size: .; V: TRBV11-2; D: TRBD2; DNA: TGTGCCAGCAGCCCACTAGCGGGAGGAGCAGATACGCAGTATTTT; CDR3: CASSPLAGGADTQYF
J: TRBJ2-1; size: once; V: TRBV5-1; D: TRBD2; DNA: TGCGCCAGCAGCTTGGGGGCAGGGGGGCTAGCGGGAGACATTGGTGAGCAGTTCTTC; CDR3: CASSLGAGGLAGDIGEQFF
J: TRBJ1-2; size: once; V: TRBV30; D: .; DNA: TGTGCCTGGAGGCACAGGGAGGATATCTATGGCTACACCTTC; CDR3: CAWRHREDIYGYTF
J: TRBJ1-1; size: .; V: TRBV19; D: TRBD1; DNA: TGTGCCAGTAGTAGGACAGGTCGGTCCACTGAAGCTTTCTTT; CDR3: CASSRTGRSTEAFF